The clone carrying this T cell receptor beta chain was recorded a few times. Its specificity is not known. This record comes from a study of identical twins. Study-wide results and limits: Abundant cord blood beta clonotypes carried fewer insertions; memory repertoires showed none.

The CDR3 runs to 14 residues. Germline V lookup: CDR1 SGHDT, CDR2 YYEEEE. The ends were cut back, 2 bases at V and 0 bases at J, with 6 bases in the middle. A template switching step contributed a universal primer site, while unique molecular identifiers were present in the cDNA. In TCRdb, the 5' RACE reads were re-called with MiXCR into one record per CDR3 protein. The table records 260,000 or so distinct CDR3 sequences, 7.5% of them present only once. The same data also contributed to another study, on yellow fever vaccine responses in identical twins.

Sequencing used CD8+ T cells sorted from blood. The genes are TRBV5-6 and TRBJ1-3, with D unclear. The clonotype comes from a woman between 18 and 30 years old in good health. CDR3 coding DNA: TGTGCCAGCAGCTTCGGGAGCTCTGGAAACACCATATATTTT. It codes for CASSFGSSGNTIYF.